This T cell receptor beta chain came from a study of blood T cell repertoires in COVID-19. Study details: Whether acute or convalescent, the COVID-19 samples came from the United States, Italy and Spain. The analysed material was cDNA or gDNA that came from T cells, B-cell-depleted T cells, or PBMCs.

The CDR3 contains 15 residues. Per the germline V gene, CDR1 is KGHSH and CDR2 is LQKENI. With 1 base clipped from V and 7 bases from J, the junction kept 5 bases outside the gene matches. Under the authors' procedure: Nucleated cell number was recorded as an estimate derived from reference gene primer amplification. Some clones are missing from TCRdb's copy, which holds only in-frame ones; the method was immunoSEQ multiplex PCR. From that table come the V and J calls and clone size; the DNA was used to work out D and trimming. The sample gives more than 90,000 clones, 70% to 90% of which show up once; about 9.9% is in the top ten.

This rearrangement joins TRBV18 to TRBJ2-1; 9 nucleotides match TRBD2. Sequences were obtained from peripheral blood. The clonotype originates from a woman younger than 45 with acute or convalescent COVID-19. CDR3: CASSPRAGGQNEQFF. The CDR3 nucleotides read TGTGCCAGCTCACCACGAGCGGGGGGCCAAAATGAGCAGTTCTTC.